This T cell receptor (beta chain) derives from a study of T cell responses to AZD1222 COVID-19 vaccine. Study-level points and caveats: In the spike-specific TCR repertoire, nearly half reportedly target unmutated variant regions. Donors, mostly white British, included more females; clonal diversity was possibly underestimated.

A note on this clone: The antigen is undetermined.

The table came from immunoSEQ multiplex PCR; TCRdb's copy has only in-frame clones and leaves some out. The sample holds approximately 110,000 clones, about 94% seen once. This specimen was peripheral blood, taken on day 0 of AZD1222 vaccination. The receptor was isolated from an adult in good health.

In nucleotides, the CDR3 is TGTGCCAGCAGCCCCGGGACAAAGCTATACTCGCAGTACTTC. Translated: CASSPGTKLYSQYF. V is TRBV7-8 and J is TRBJ2-7, with D possibly being TRBD1 (6 bases). CDR1 and CDR2 (germline): SGHVS, FQNEAQ. CDR3 size: 14 residues. V gave up 5 bases and J gave up 9 bases, with 20 bases separating them.